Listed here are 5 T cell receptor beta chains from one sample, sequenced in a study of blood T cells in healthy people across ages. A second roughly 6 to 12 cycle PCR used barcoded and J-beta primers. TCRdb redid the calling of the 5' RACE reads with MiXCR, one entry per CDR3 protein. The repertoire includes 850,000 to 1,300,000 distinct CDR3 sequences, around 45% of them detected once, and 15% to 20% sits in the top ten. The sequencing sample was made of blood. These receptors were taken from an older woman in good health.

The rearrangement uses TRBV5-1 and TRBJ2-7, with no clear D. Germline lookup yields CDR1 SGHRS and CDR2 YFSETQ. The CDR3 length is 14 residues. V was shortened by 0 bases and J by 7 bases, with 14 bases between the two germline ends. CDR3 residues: CASSLGREVNEQYF. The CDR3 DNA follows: TGCGCCAGCAGCTTGGGTAGGGAAGTAAATGAGCAGTACTTC.

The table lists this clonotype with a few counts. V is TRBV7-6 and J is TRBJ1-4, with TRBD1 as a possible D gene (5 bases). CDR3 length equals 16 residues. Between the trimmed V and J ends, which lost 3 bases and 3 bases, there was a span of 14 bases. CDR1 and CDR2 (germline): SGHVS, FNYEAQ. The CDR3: CASSLAATGPNEKLFF. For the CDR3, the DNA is TGTGCCAGCAGCTTGGCCGCAACGGGGCCTAATGAAAAACTGTTTTTT.

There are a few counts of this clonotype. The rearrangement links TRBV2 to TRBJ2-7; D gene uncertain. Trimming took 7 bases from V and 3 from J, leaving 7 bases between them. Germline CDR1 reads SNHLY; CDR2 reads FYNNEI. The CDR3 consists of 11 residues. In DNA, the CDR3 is TGTGCCAGCATAGACCTCTACGAGCAGTACTTC. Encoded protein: CASIDLYEQYF.

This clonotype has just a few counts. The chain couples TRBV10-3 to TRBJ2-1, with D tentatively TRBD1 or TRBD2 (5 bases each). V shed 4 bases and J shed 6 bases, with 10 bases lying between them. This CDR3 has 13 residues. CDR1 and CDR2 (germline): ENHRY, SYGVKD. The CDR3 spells CAISVSGGNEQFF. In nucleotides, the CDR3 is TGTGCCATCAGTGTTAGTGGGGGCAATGAGCAGTTCTTC.

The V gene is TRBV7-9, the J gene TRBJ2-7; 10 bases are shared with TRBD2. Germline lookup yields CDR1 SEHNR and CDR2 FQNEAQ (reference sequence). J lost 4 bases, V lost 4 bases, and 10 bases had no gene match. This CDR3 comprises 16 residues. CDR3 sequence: CASSSSSGRSRYEQYF. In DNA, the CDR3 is TGTGCCAGCAGCTCATCTAGCGGGAGAAGTCGGTACGAGCAGTACTTC.